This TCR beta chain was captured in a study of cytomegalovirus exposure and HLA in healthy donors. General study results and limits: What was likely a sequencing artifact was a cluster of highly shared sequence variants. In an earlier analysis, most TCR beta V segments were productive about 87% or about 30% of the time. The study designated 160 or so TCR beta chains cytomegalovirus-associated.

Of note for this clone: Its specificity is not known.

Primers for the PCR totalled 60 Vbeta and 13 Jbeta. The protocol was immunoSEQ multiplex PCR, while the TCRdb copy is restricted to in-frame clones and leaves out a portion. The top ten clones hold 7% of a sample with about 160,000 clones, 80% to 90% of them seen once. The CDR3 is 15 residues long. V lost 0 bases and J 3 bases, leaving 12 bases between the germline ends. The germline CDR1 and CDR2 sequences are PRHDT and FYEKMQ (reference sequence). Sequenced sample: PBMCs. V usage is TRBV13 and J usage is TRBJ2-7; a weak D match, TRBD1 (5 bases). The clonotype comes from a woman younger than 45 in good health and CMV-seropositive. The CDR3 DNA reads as TGTGCCAGCAGCTTAGGGCAGGGTCGGGTCTACGAGCAGTACTTC. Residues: CASSLGQGRVYEQYF.